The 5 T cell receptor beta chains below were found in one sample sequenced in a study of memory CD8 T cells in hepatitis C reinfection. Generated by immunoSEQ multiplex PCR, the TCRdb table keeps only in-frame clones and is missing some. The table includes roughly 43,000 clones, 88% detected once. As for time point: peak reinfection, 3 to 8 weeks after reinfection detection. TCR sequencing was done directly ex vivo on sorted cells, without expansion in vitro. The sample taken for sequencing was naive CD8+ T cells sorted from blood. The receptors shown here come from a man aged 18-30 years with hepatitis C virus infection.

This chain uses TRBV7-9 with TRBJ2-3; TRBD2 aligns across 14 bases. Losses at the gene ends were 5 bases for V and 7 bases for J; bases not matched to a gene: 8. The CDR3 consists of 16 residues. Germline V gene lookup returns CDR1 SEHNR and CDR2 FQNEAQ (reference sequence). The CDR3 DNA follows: TGTGCCAGCAGCCCGACTAGCGGGAGGGCCTATAATACGCAGTATTTT. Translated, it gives CASSPTSGRAYNTQYF.

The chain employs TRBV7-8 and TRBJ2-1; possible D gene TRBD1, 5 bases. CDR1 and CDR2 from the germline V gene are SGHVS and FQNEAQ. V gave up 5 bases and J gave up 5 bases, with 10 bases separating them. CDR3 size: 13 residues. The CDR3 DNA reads TGTGCCAGCAGCCCAGGGCCTAACAATGAGCAGTTCTTC. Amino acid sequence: CASSPGPNNEQFF.

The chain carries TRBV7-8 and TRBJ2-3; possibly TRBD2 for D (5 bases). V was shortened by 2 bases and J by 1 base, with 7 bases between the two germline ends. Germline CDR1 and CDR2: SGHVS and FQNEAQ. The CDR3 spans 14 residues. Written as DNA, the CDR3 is TGTGCCAGCAGCTTAATGGGAGGCACAGATACGCAGTATTTT. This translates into CASSLMGGTDTQYF.

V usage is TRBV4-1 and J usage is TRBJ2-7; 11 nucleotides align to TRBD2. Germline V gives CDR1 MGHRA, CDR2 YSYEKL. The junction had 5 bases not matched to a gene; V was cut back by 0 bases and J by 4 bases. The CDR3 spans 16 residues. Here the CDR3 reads CASSQEPRLAGYEQYF. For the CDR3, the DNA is TGCGCCAGCAGCCAAGAGCCCAGACTAGCGGGATACGAGCAGTACTTC.

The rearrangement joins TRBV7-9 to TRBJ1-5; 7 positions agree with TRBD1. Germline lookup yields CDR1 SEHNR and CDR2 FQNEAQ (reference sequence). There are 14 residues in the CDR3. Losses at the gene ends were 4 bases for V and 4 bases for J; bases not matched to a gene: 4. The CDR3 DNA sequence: TGTGCCAGCAGCTACGGGACAGAAAATCAGCCCCAGCATTTT. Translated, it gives CASSYGTENQPQHF.